The 8 T cell receptor beta chains reported below all come from one sample, sequenced in a study of Ad26.COV2.S vaccination and SARS-CoV-2 variants. Treatment here: some 20 received Ad26.COV2.S at low or high dose, single or two shots; several received placebo; per-sample allocation not given. Specimens were obtained on day 63 following the first vaccine or placebo injection. Profiling relied on immunoSEQ multiplex PCR, and the TCRdb table lists in-frame clones only, not all of them. The sample has 500,000 or so clones, roughly 89% seen once. The material sequenced was peripheral blood, taken in a trial of Ad26.COV2.S vaccine versus placebo. The receptors derive from a person between 18 and 60 years old who received the Ad26.COV2.S COVID-19 vaccine or a placebo.

On this clone itself: Within the sample, other DNA sequences also encode this same CDR3. V usage is TRBV5-1 and J usage is TRBJ1-1, with 7 positions matching TRBD1. Per germline, CDR1 SGHRS and CDR2 YFSETQ. V trimming: 4 bases; J trimming: 1 base; junction bases outside the gene matches: 4. This CDR3 is built from 14 residues. CDR3 coding DNA: TGCGCCAGCAGCCCTGACAGGGCGAACACTGAAGCTTTCTTT. It encodes CASSPDRANTEAFF. Complete variable domain (other parts from reference TRBV5-1 and TRBJ1-1): KAGVTQTPRYLIKTRGQQVTLSCSPISGHRSVSWYQQTPGQGLQFLFEYFSETQRNKGNFPGRFSGRQFSNSRSEMNVSTLELGDSALYLCASSPDRANTEAFFGQGTRLTVV.

The V and J genes are TRBV18 and TRBJ2-3; no definite D call. This CDR3 comprises 14 residues. Germline CDR1 and CDR2: KGHSH and LQKENI. Trimming took off 2 bases at V and 2 bases at J, with 8 bases between the two ends. CDR3 sequence reads: CASSPTEDTDTQYF. CDR3 DNA: TGTGCCAGCTCACCAACAGAAGACACAGATACGCAGTATTTT.

The chain is built from TRBV7-9 and TRBJ2-3; unclear D gene. Germline CDR1 is SEHNR and CDR2 is FQNEAQ (reference sequence). Trimming took 2 bases from V and 4 from J, leaving 4 bases between them. This CDR3 is built from 12 residues. CDR3 loop: CASSLFSDTQYF. CDR3 in DNA: TGTGCCAGCAGCTTATTTTCAGATACGCAGTATTTT.

The V gene is TRBV19, the J gene TRBJ1-5, with 7 bases matching TRBD1. Trimming took 3 bases from V and 0 from J; bases not matched to a gene: 5. Germline loops: CDR1 LNHDA, CDR2 SQIVND (reference sequence). This CDR3 is 16 amino acids long. The CDR3 loop is CASSISRGNSNQPQHF. The CDR3 DNA is TGTGCCAGTAGTATCTCCAGGGGGAATAGCAATCAGCCCCAGCATTTT.

The chain links TRBV9 to TRBJ2-3; no clear D. CDR1 is SGDLS, CDR2 YYNGEE, per germline. With 2 bases removed from V and 2 bases from J, the gap between germline ends came to 12 bases. The CDR3 totals 15 residues. The CDR3: CASSVSPPLTDTQYF. Written as DNA, the CDR3 is TGTGCCAGCAGCGTGTCACCCCCCCTCACAGATACGCAGTATTTT.

The V and J genes are TRBV6-4 and TRBJ2-2, with D tentatively TRBD2 (6 bases). V lost 3 bases and J lost 5, with 7 bases in between. CDR1 and CDR2 (germline): MRHNA, SNTAGT. This CDR3 region has 13 residues. The CDR3 coding sequence is TGTGCCAGCAGTGATCGGGGGACCGGGGAGCTGTTTTTT. Amino acid sequence: CASSDRGTGELFF.

The chain uses TRBV7-9 and TRBJ2-2; unclear D gene. The CDR3 contains 15 residues. The V gene lost 5 bases and the J gene lost 6 bases, with 16 bases spanning the gap. The germline V gene encodes CDR1 SEHNR and CDR2 FQNEAQ (reference sequence). The CDR3 spells CASSRQILLSGELFF. DNA for the CDR3: TGTGCCAGCAGCCGCCAGATTCTTCTGTCCGGGGAGCTGTTTTTT.

This clone has only one observation. The V gene is TRBV2, the J gene TRBJ2-5, with 7 bases aligning to TRBD1. With 4 bases clipped from V and 2 bases from J, the junction kept 1 base outside the gene matches. Germline V gene data show CDR1 as SNHLY and CDR2 as FYNNEI. This CDR3 spans 13 amino acids. DNA of the CDR3: TGTGCCAGCAGTGGGGACAGACAAGAGACCCAGTACTTC. Its protein is CASSGDRQETQYF.